These 32 T cell receptor beta chains came from one sample sequenced in a study of blood T cell repertoires in COVID-19. The repertoire was sequenced with immunoSEQ multiplex PCR; TCRdb's copy has only in-frame clones and lacks some. The repertoire consists of around 18,000 clones, with roughly 89% occurring once and the leading ten covering 13%. The sequenced material came from peripheral blood. These receptors all stem from a man aged 55 to 70 with active COVID-19.

The rearrangement links TRBV2 to TRBJ2-6; D uncertain. The V gene's germline CDR1 is SNHLY and CDR2 FYNNEI. The CDR3 runs to 15 residues. V lost 4 bases and J 0 bases, leaving 7 bases between the germline ends. Written as DNA, the CDR3 is TGTGCCAGCAGTGGTTTTAACTCTGGGGCCAACGTCCTGACTTTC. This translates into CASSGFNSGANVLTF.

The chain recombines TRBV25-1 with TRBJ2-5; TRBD2 matches at 12 bases. V shed 1 base and J 10 bases; nucleotides not matched to a gene: 10. CDR1 MGHDK and CDR2 SYGVNS come from the germline V gene. CDR3 size: 16 residues. CDR3: CASSEFSSGGARDQYF. The DNA for the CDR3 is TGTGCCAGCAGTGAATTTTCTAGCGGGGGGGCGAGGGACCAGTACTTC.

This clone was observed a few times. V usage is TRBV5-5 and J usage is TRBJ2-7; TRBD1 matches 10 bases. There are 16 residues in the CDR3. The V gene end was trimmed by 2 bases and the J gene end by 5 bases; junction bases not matched to a gene: 10. Germline V gene lookup returns CDR1 SGHKS and CDR2 YYEKEE (reference sequence). The CDR3 sequence is CASSFIGQGDRNEQYF. For the CDR3, the DNA is TGTGCCAGCAGCTTCATAGGACAGGGGGACAGGAACGAGCAGTACTTC.

The J gene is TRBJ2-2, the V gene TRBV7-8, with D unresolved. The CDR3 spans 14 residues. The germline V gene has CDR1 SGHVS and CDR2 FQNEAQ. Trimming left V 5 bases short and J 0 bases short, with 7 bases between. CDR3 nucleotide sequence: TGTGCCAGCAGCCCAAAAACGAACACCGGGGAGCTGTTTTTT. The encoded protein is CASSPKTNTGELFF.

The V call is TRBV5-5, the J call TRBJ2-5; D is undetermined. Germline V lookup: CDR1 SGHKS, CDR2 YYEKEE (reference sequence). CDR3 size: 13 residues. The V end was cut by 2 bases, the J end by 4 bases, with 9 bases between. CDR3 bases: TGTGCCAGCAGCTTAGCGACCCCAGAGACCCAGTACTTC. It yields the protein CASSLATPETQYF.

CDR3 DNA sequence: TGTGCCAGCAGTGGCGGTAACCATGAGCAGTTCTTC. It translates to CASSGGNHEQFF. The chain has TRBV27 and TRBJ2-1; the D is unclear. In germline, CDR1 is MNHEY, CDR2 SMNVEV (reference sequence). CDR3 length: 12 amino acids. V lost 5 bases to trimming and J lost 8 bases, with 10 bases between them.

The rearrangement uses TRBV7-9 and TRBJ2-6, with D perhaps matching TRBD1 (6 bases). V was pared by 4 bases and J by 0 bases, with 13 bases between. The CDR3 totals 17 residues. CDR1 and CDR2 (germline): SEHNR, FQNEAQ (reference sequence). In DNA, the CDR3 is TGTGCCAGCAGCTCACAGGGTGGGGGCTCTGGGGCCAACGTCCTGACTTTC. This sequence encodes CASSSQGGGSGANVLTF.

The chain couples TRBV24-1 to TRBJ1-4; D is possibly TRBD1 (6 bases). Trimming removed 6 bases from V and 4 bases from J, with 14 bases in between. The CDR3 runs to 15 residues. Looked up from germline, CDR1 is KGHDR and CDR2 is SFDVKD. In nucleotides, the CDR3 is TGTGCCACCAGTCCCGGCGGACAGATTAATGAAAAACTGTTTTTT. Translation: CATSPGGQINEKLFF.

The genes are TRBV4-2 and TRBJ2-2, with 7 bases that match TRBD2. CDR3 length equals 14 residues. J was trimmed by 6 bases and V by 7 bases; bases with no gene match: 8. The V gene's germline CDR1 is LGHNA and CDR2 YNFKEQ. The CDR3 spells CASTRGGVSGELFF. The CDR3 nucleotides are TGTGCCAGCACCCGTGGGGGGGTCTCCGGGGAGCTGTTTTTT.

The chain links TRBV9 to TRBJ1-2; D gene unclear. The V gene's germline CDR1 is SGDLS and CDR2 YYNGEE. V lost 2 bases, J lost 4 bases, and 12 bases lay in between. CDR3 size: 14 residues. The chain's CDR3 is CASSVEGVGYGYTF. CDR3 coding DNA: TGTGCCAGCAGCGTCGAGGGCGTCGGCTATGGCTACACCTTC. Combining the CDR3 with reference TRBV9 and TRBJ1-2 gives the whole variable domain DSGVTQTPKHLITATGQRVTLRCSPRSGDLSVYWYQQSLDQGLQFLIQYYNGEERAKGNILERFSAQQFPDLHSELNLSSLELGDSALYFCASSVEGVGYGYTFGSGTRLTVV.

J is TRBJ2-1 and V is TRBV2; 7 bases are shared with TRBD2. From germline, CDR1 is SNHLY and CDR2 FYNNEI. This CDR3 contains 15 residues. V trimming: 5 bases; J trimming: 3 bases; junction bases outside the gene matches: 7. CDR3 sequence reads: CASSLSAGLYNEQFF. Written as DNA, the CDR3 is TGTGCCAGCAGTCTTTCAGCGGGGCTCTACAATGAGCAGTTCTTC.

The chain recombines TRBV18 with TRBJ1-6; the match to TRBD1 covers 7 bases. The CDR3 has 13 amino acids. The germline gives CDR1 KGHSH, CDR2 LQKENI. V shed 6 bases, J shed 6 bases, and the junction held 2 bases outside the gene matches. The CDR3 is CASSRDSNSPLHF. DNA of the CDR3: TGTGCCAGCTCGCGGGACAGTAATTCACCCCTCCACTTT.

This clone has just a few counts. The chain is built from TRBV6-4 and TRBJ2-1, with 7 bases fitting TRBD1. The germline gives CDR1 MRHNA, CDR2 SNTAGT. J gave up 5 bases and V 2 bases, and 0 bases lay outside the gene matches. This CDR3 contains 13 residues. The CDR3 loop reads CASSDRGHNEQFF. CDR3 nucleotides: TGTGCCAGCAGTGACAGGGGGCACAATGAGCAGTTCTTC.

This clone occurred once. The chain couples TRBV24-1 to TRBJ1-1; no firm D call. The germline V and J ends were trimmed by 5 bases and 1 base, with 16 bases remaining between them. Germline assignment: CDR1 KGHDR and CDR2 SFDVKD. The CDR3 extends over 16 amino acids. The CDR3 DNA is TGTGCCACCAGTGGGTCCCCCCGAGGGAGGAACACTGAAGCTTTCTTT. It is translated as CATSGSPRGRNTEAFF.

The CDR3 DNA reads TGCGCCAGCAGCACGGGACTAGCGGGAGTGAGTGAGCAGTTCTTC. This translates into CASSTGLAGVSEQFF. The chain combines TRBV5-1 with TRBJ2-1, with TRBD2 matching 14 bases. This CDR3 is 15 amino acids long. V dropped 4 bases and J dropped 9; count of bases not matched to a gene: 6. Germline V CDR1 and CDR2: SGHRS, YFSETQ.

CDR3 region: CASSQLGTGEGAYEQYF. The CDR3 region has the DNA TGTGCCAGCTCTCAACTCGGGACAGGGGAGGGTGCCTACGAGCAGTACTTC. The genes are TRBV18 and TRBJ2-7; 10 nucleotides agree with TRBD1. Germline trimming cut 6 bases from V and 2 bases from J; bases unmatched to any gene: 13. Germline CDR1 KGHSH, CDR2 LQKENI. The CDR3 contains 17 residues.

This chain connects TRBV7-2 to TRBJ2-1; 9 bases line up with TRBD2. J gave up 9 bases and V 5 bases, and 14 bases lay outside the gene matches. This CDR3 has 16 amino acids. Germline CDR1 is SGHTA and CDR2 is FQGNSA. This CDR3 is CASSREVPSGGFEQFF. The CDR3 DNA reads as TGTGCCAGCAGCCGTGAAGTGCCCAGCGGGGGGTTTGAGCAGTTCTTC.

The chain joins TRBV19 to TRBJ2-5, with TRBD2 matching over 12 bases. Germline V gene data show CDR1 as LNHDA and CDR2 as SQIVND (reference sequence). Losses at the gene ends were 4 bases for V and 0 bases for J; bases not matched to a gene: 3. CDR3 length: 16 amino acids. CDR3 sequence (DNA): TGTGCCAGTAGTACCACTAGCGGGAGGTACCAAGAGACCCAGTACTTC. Translation: CASSTTSGRYQETQYF. The entire variable domain, with the rest obtained from reference TRBV19 and TRBJ2-5, is as follows: DGGITQSPKYLFRKEGQNVTLSCEQNLNHDAMYWYRQDPGQGLRLIYYSQIVNDFQKGDIAEGYSVSREKKESFPLTVTSAQKNPTAFYLCASSTTSGRYQETQYFGPGTRLLVL.

The V call is TRBV6-6, the J call TRBJ1-4; a possible D gene is TRBD1 (6 bases). CDR1 and CDR2 (germline): MNHNY, SVGAGI (reference sequence). The CDR3 contains 15 residues. Trimming left V 5 bases short and J 6 bases short, with 16 bases between. CDR3 loop: CASSPTGQMDEKLFF. CDR3 nucleotides: TGTGCCAGCAGTCCCACCGGACAGATGGATGAAAAACTGTTTTTT.

The genes are TRBV5-1 and TRBJ1-3; TRBD1 aligns across 8 bases. This CDR3 contains 15 residues. V trimming: 0 bases; J trimming: 2 bases; junction bases outside the gene matches: 1. Looked up from germline, CDR1 is SGHRS and CDR2 is YFSETQ. The CDR3 DNA is TGCGCCAGCAGCTTGGGGACAGGGCCTGGAAACACCATATATTTT. Translated: CASSLGTGPGNTIYF.

The gene calls are TRBV6-5 and TRBJ2-2; TRBD2 aligns across 9 bases. CDR1 MNHEY and CDR2 SVGAGI come from the germline V gene. V shed 6 bases and J 6 bases; nucleotides not matched to a gene: 8. This CDR3 contains 15 residues. The CDR3, as DNA: TGTGCCAGCAGGACCCTGGCGGGAGGGGCCGGGGAGCTGTTTTTT. This gives the protein CASRTLAGGAGELFF.

This chain links TRBV7-6 with TRBJ2-1; the D gene is possibly TRBD1 (6 bases). Germline assignment: CDR1 SGHVS and CDR2 FNYEAQ. The CDR3 is 19 residues long. Trimming left V 4 bases short and J 4 bases short, with 26 bases between. The CDR3 region has the DNA TGTGCCAGCAGCTCAGGGGTCGTCCCGTCAGTGTCCGCTTACAATGAGCAGTTCTTC. Amino acid sequence: CASSSGVVPSVSAYNEQFF.

This clone was recorded only once. This chain connects TRBV27 to TRBJ2-5; 9 nucleotides agree with TRBD2. CDR1 MNHEY and CDR2 SMNVEV come from the germline V gene (reference sequence). This CDR3 has 19 residues. J lost 0 bases, V lost 4 bases, and 15 bases had no gene match. The DNA for the CDR3 is TGTGCCAGCAGTTCGGGGCGCGGTAGCGGGGGACCGTACCAAGAGACCCAGTACTTC. Amino acid sequence: CASSSGRGSGGPYQETQYF.

The chain links TRBV9 to TRBJ2-1; TRBD2 aligns across 10 bases. Trimming removed 4 bases from V and 8 bases from J; junction bases left unmatched: 6. Germline-derived CDR1 and CDR2 are SGDLS and YYNGEE. The CDR3 runs 14 residues. The CDR3 region is CASSPTGLAHEQFF. The CDR3 nucleotides read TGTGCCAGCAGCCCCACGGGACTAGCGCATGAGCAGTTCTTC.

V is TRBV18 and J is TRBJ2-6; possibly TRBD1 for D (5 bases). CDR1 and CDR2 from the germline V gene are KGHSH and LQKENI. The V and J ends lost 2 bases and 0 bases respectively, with 14 bases between them. The CDR3 length is 18 residues. CDR3 sequence: CASSPITGLSSGANVLTF. The DNA for the CDR3 is TGTGCCAGCTCACCAATTACAGGTCTTAGCTCTGGGGCCAACGTCCTGACTTTC.

V is TRBV6-6 and J is TRBJ2-3; 8 positions agree with TRBD2. The CDR3 runs 15 residues. The trim removed 6 bases at V and 4 bases at J, leaving 9 bases unmatched. Germline V gene sequence: CDR1 MNHNY, CDR2 SVGAGI (reference sequence). The CDR3 loop reads CASSSPRGEADTQYF. The CDR3 DNA is TGTGCCAGCAGCTCCCCGCGGGGGGAGGCAGATACGCAGTATTTT.

The rearrangement uses TRBV5-4 and TRBJ2-5, with 13 bases fitting TRBD2. The CDR3 is made up of 16 amino acids. V lost 4 bases, J lost 2 bases, and 5 bases stayed unmatched. Looked up from germline, CDR1 is SGHNT and CDR2 is YYREEE (reference sequence). The CDR3 bases are TGTGCCAGCAGCCCCGGGACTAGCGGGATACAAGAGACCCAGTACTTC. As protein: CASSPGTSGIQETQYF.

This chain links TRBV9 with TRBJ2-7; D unresolved. Trimming took off 0 bases at V and 8 bases at J, with 9 bases between the two ends. CDR1 and CDR2 from the germline V gene are SGDLS and YYNGEE. CDR3 length: 12 residues. This chain's CDR3 is CASSVEFGKQYF. The CDR3 region has the DNA TGTGCCAGCAGCGTAGAATTTGGCAAGCAGTACTTC.

The chain has TRBV6-6 and TRBJ1-2, with 7 bases lining up with TRBD1. From germline, CDR1 is MNHNY and CDR2 SVGAGI (reference sequence). This CDR3 contains 14 residues. The junction had 10 bases not matched to a gene; V was cut back by 6 bases and J by 6 bases. The CDR3 DNA reads TGTGCCAGCAGGCCAGACAGGGAGTGGCATGGCTACACCTTC. Translation gives CASRPDREWHGYTF.

The chain carries TRBV11-2 and TRBJ2-5; 9 nucleotides line up with TRBD2. Germline loops: CDR1 SGHAT, CDR2 FQNNGV. The ends lost 2 bases at V and 5 bases at J; junction bases unmatched: 15. CDR3 length equals 18 residues. This chain's CDR3 is CASSLYQFFSGSRETQYF. The CDR3, as DNA: TGTGCCAGCAGCTTATATCAGTTTTTTAGCGGGAGCCGGGAGACCCAGTACTTC.

V usage is TRBV6-1 and J usage is TRBJ1-6; 12 bases line up with TRBD1. V lost 0 bases and J lost 9; bases outside the gene matches: 6. CDR1 and CDR2 (germline): MNHNS, SASEGT. This CDR3 region has 17 residues. The CDR3 DNA reads TGTGCCAGCAGTGAAGCGCGGGGGACAGGGGGCTCTTCACCCCTCCACTTT. Protein: CASSEARGTGGSSPLHF.

The chain is built from TRBV7-3 and TRBJ2-1; 9 nucleotides line up with TRBD1. Germline loops: CDR1 SGHTA, CDR2 FQGTGA. J gave up 7 bases and V 2 bases, and 9 bases lay outside the gene matches. The CDR3 is 16 residues long. DNA for the CDR3: TGTGCCAGCAGCTTAGTGAGCGGACAGGGGCGTAATGAGCAGTTCTTC. This encodes CASSLVSGQGRNEQFF.